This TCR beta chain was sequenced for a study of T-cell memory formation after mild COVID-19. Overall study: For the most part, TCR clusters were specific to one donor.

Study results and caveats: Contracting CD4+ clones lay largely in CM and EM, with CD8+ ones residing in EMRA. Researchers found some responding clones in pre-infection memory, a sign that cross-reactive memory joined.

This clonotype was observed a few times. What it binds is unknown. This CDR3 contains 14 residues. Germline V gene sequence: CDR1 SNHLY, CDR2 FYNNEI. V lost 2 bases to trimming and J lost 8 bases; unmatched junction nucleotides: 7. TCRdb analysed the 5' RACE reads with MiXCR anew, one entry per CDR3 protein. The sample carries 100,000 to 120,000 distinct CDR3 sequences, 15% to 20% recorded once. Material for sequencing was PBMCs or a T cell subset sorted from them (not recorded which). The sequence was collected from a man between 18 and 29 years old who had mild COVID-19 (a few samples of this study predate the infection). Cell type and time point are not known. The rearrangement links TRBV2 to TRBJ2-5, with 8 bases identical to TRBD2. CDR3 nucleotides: TGTGCCAGCAGTGAATCTAGCGGGTGGCCTACCCAGTACTTC. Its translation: CASSESSGWPTQYF.